A selection of T cell receptor beta chains follows, all from one sample in a study of T cell changes during pregnancy in multiple sclerosis. Sequencing used immunoSEQ multiplex PCR; TCRdb keeps in-frame clones, though not all of them. The profile shows 55,000 to 65,000 clones, 90% of them singletons. The sample consisted of peripheral blood, taken in the first trimester of pregnancy. The receptors were gathered from a female donor in good health, enrolled as a control in a pregnancy study. CDR3s include the opening cysteine and the closing phenylalanine or tryptophan. The order of the fields is V gene, J gene, D gene, clone size, CDR3 DNA, CDR3 protein. The D gene is left open where the match is weak. Where a row states a size, it is once, few, many or the class of an expanded clone; other rows omit it.

>TRBV4-1|TRBJ2-3|TRBD2|.
TGCGCCAGCAGCCAAGATGGGCTAGCGGGGGGGCCTGCAGATACGCAGTATTTT
CASSQDGLAGGPADTQYF
>TRBV7-2|TRBJ2-5|.|.
TGTGCCAGCAGCCTTTACGGGAGAGAGACCCAGTACTTC
CASSLYGRETQYF
>TRBV30|TRBJ2-7|TRBD1|.
TGTGCCTGGAGTCAAAGGACAGGGAACGAGCAGTACTTC
CAWSQRTGNEQYF
>TRBV7-2|TRBJ2-7|TRBD2|.
TGTGCCAGCAGCCCCCGTACTAGCGGGGACTACGAGCAGTACTTC
CASSPRTSGDYEQYF
>TRBV2|TRBJ2-7|TRBD2|.
TGTGCCAGCAGTTTTTCCGGGACTAGGTTTGGCTACGAGCAGTACTTC
CASSFSGTRFGYEQYF
>TRBV6-6|TRBJ1-2|.|.
TGTGCCAGCAGTTGGGTCAGGGAGGAGGGCTACACCTTC
CASSWVREEGYTF
>TRBV4-2|TRBJ1-1|TRBD1|once
TGTGCCAGCAGCCAGATCCCGGGACAGGTCTTGAACACTGAAGCTTTCTTT
CASSQIPGQVLNTEAFF
>TRBV7-3|TRBJ2-5|TRBD1|.
TGTGCCAGCAGCTCCGGACAGGCTCGACAAGAGACCCAGTACTTC
CASSSGQARQETQYF
>TRBV7-2|TRBJ1-5|.|.
TGTGCCAGCAGCTTCCCAAGAGGGCCCCAGCATTTT
CASSFPRGPQHF
>TRBV4-3|TRBJ1-5|.|few
TGCGCCAGCAGCCAAGGAGAAGAACAGCCCCAGCATTTT
CASSQGEEQPQHF
>TRBV7-2|TRBJ1-1|.|.
TGTGCCAGCAGCCGCATGCCAGGGAACACTGAAGCTTTCTTT
CASSRMPGNTEAFF
>TRBV5-4|TRBJ1-2|.|.
TGTGCCAGCAGCCCAACGAGGCGGAACTATGGCTACACCTTC
CASSPTRRNYGYTF
>TRBV7-2|TRBJ1-1|.|few
TGTGCCAGCAGCCCAGGGGCCCGGAACACTGAAGCTTTCTTT
CASSPGARNTEAFF
>TRBV9|TRBJ2-3|TRBD2|.
TGTGCCAGCAGCCCTCGAGCGGGACCCTCTGTGGATACGCAGTATTTT
CASSPRAGPSVDTQYF
>TRBV7-8|TRBJ2-5|TRBD1|.
TGTGCCAGCAGCCCGGTCCTGAGGGGGCGAGAGACCCAGTACTTC
CASSPVLRGRETQYF
>TRBV9|TRBJ1-2|.|.
TGTGCCAGCAGCGCGCCTAGGGGCAGGGTCGACTATGGCTACACCTTC
CASSAPRGRVDYGYTF
>TRBV30|TRBJ2-3|TRBD2|.
TGTGCCTGGAGTCGTAGCGGGGGCACAGATACGCAGTATTTT
CAWSRSGGTDTQYF
>TRBV5-1|TRBJ2-2|.|.
TGCGCCAGCAGCTTCCCTATGGAGGGGTTTAGCGGGGAGCTGTTTTTT
CASSFPMEGFSGELFF
>TRBV5-4|TRBJ1-2|.|.
TGTGCCAGCACCGGACAGCCCAAGGACTATGGCTACACCTTC
CASTGQPKDYGYTF
>TRBV7-2|TRBJ1-1|.|.
TGTGCCAGCAGCTTAAAAGGGGGGGGAAACACTGAAGCTTTCTTT
CASSLKGGGNTEAFF
>TRBV5-1|TRBJ2-5|.|.
TGCGCCAGCAGCTTTTTTGGAGAGAGTTTAGAGACCCAGTACTTC
CASSFFGESLETQYF
>TRBV5-1|TRBJ2-2|TRBD1|.
TGCGCCAGCAGGCTACAGGGGGCGGCCACCGGGGAGCTGTTTTTT
CASRLQGAATGELFF
>TRBV9|TRBJ2-3|TRBD2|.
TGTGCCAGCAGCGCTAGCGGGATATATGCAGATACGCAGTATTTT
CASSASGIYADTQYF
>TRBV7-2|TRBJ2-7|.|.
TGTGCCAGCAGCTTAGGGAGCGGAGGGGACTACGAGCAGTACTTC
CASSLGSGGDYEQYF
>TRBV9|TRBJ2-3|TRBD1|.
TGTGCCAGCAGCGTAGGGGCCCAGGGGGCCAGCACAGATACGCAGTATTTT
CASSVGAQGASTDTQYF
>TRBV11-3|TRBJ1-2|.|.
TGTGCCAGCAGCCAGACCCGGACAGCAAAGGGCCCTACCTTC
CASSQTRTAKGPTF
>TRBV5-5|TRBJ2-1|.|.
TGTGCCAGCAGCTTCCGGACCCCGGAAGGGGGTGAGCAGTTCTTC
CASSFRTPEGGEQFF
>TRBV18|TRBJ1-2|TRBD1|.
TGTGCCAGCTCCGAAAACAGGGGAGAGTATGGCTACACCTTC
CASSENRGEYGYTF
>TRBV5-4|TRBJ2-7|TRBD1|.
TGTGCCAGCAGCCACAGGACAGGGACGAGCTACGAGCAGTACTTC
CASSHRTGTSYEQYF
>TRBV4-1|TRBJ2-7|TRBD1|.
TGCGCCAGCAGCCAAGCCCGGGACAGCTCCTACGAGCAGTACTTC
CASSQARDSSYEQYF
>TRBV4-1|TRBJ2-7|TRBD1|.
TGCGCCAGCAGGGACAGGGGGGGTGAGCAGTACTTC
CASRDRGGEQYF
>TRBV4-3|TRBJ2-1|TRBD2|.
TGCGCCAGCAGCCAAGATAGGCTAGCGGGAGGCTCTGAGCAGTTCTTC
CASSQDRLAGGSEQFF